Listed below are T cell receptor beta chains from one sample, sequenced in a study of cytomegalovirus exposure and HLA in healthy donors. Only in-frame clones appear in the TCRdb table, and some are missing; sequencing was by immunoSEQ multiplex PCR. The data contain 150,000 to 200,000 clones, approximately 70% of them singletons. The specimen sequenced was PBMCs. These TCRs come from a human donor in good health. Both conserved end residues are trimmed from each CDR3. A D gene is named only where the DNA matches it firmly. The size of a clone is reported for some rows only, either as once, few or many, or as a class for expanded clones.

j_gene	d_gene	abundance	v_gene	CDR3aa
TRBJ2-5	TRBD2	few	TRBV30	AWRTSGGAQY
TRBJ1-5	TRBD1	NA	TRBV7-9	ASSTYPNRDRGQPQH
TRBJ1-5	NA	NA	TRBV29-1	SVVPSGSNQPQH
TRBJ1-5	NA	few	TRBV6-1	ASSSTFWGGQPQH
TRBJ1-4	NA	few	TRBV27	ASSSRARGLSTNEKLF
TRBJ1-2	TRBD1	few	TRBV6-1	ASNPYTGGGYT
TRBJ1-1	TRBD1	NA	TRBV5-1	ASSPPRQGTEAF
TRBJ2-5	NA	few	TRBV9	ASSVEVGAQETQY
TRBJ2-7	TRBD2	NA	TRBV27	ASSLVGTSDYEQY
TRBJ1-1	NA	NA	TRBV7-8	ASSLERCEAF
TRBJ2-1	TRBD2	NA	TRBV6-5	ASSYSSGGHNEQF
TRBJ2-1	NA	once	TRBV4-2	ASSRSGGEYNEQF
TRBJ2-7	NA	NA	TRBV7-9	ASSAPRLPYEQY
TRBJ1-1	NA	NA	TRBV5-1	ASSLWGRVGTEAF
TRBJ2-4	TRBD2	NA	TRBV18	ASSSSGGAVNIQY
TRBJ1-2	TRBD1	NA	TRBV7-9	SSSPWTGPTPANYGYT
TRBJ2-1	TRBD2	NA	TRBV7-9	ATLTARGGGAYSNEQF
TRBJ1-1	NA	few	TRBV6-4	ASSEGRGNTEAF
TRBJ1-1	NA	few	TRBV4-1	ASSQDSSEGEAF
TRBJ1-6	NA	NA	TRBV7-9	ASSLIAGSPLH
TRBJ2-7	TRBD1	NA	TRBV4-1	ASSPSQGVSYEQY
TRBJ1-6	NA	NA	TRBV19	ASTRDRNNSPLH
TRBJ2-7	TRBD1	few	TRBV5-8	ASSLQGAYEQY
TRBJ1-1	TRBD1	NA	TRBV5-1	ASSSPDRGTEAF
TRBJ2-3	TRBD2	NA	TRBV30	AWNIAGGTDTQY
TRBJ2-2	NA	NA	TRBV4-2	ASSQETSQGFDTGELF
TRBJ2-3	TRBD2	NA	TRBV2	ASSRGGVFAGATDTQY
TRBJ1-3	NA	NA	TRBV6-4	ARRGTVNTIY
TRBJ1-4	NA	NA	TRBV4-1	ASSHPTMRATNEKLF
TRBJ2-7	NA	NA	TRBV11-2	ASSLDIGAGKQY
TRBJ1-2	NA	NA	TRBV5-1	ASSLGGSYGYT
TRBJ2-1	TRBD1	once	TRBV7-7	ASSRGQGISNEQF
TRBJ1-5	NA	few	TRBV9	ASSVEQNFQPQH
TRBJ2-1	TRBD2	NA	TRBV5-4	ASSTKRGPGNEQF
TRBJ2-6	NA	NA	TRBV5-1	ASRTLSTGANVLT
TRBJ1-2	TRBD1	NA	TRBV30	AWSGQGNGYT
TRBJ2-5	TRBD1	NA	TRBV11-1	ASSFTGDETQY
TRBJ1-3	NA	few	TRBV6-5	ASSYGGASGNTIY
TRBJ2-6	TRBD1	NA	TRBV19	ASSGTGSSGANVLT
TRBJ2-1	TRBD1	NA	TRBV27	ASGGPGQGVNEQV
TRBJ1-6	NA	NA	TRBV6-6	ASSRDRPLNSPLH
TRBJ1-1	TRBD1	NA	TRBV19	ASSTGQRNTEAF